Sequencing of this T cell receptor beta chain was carried out in a study of control samples from healthy donors and cancer patients. Produced via immunoSEQ multiplex PCR; TCRdb's table is partial and in-frame only. The profile shows 100,000 to 150,000 clones, approximately 90% of them singletons. V lost 1 base and J lost 2, with 12 bases in between. Germline lookup yields CDR1 SGHNT and CDR2 YENEEA. This CDR3 has 15 residues. The sequencing sample was made of blood. The chain couples TRBV11-3 to TRBJ2-7, with D perhaps matching TRBD1 (5 bases). This TCR was recovered from a man aged 45-65 years in good health. The CDR3 spells CASSLGKGRAYEQYF. The CDR3 DNA sequence: TGTGCCAGCAGCTTAGGAAAGGGCAGGGCCTACGAGCAGTACTTC.